The present entry profiles one TCR beta chain with its context. This specimen comes from a study of control samples from healthy donors and cancer patients. Clones were read by immunoSEQ multiplex PCR, and TCRdb kept only the in-frame ones, dropping some. Found here are 200,000 or so clones, around 93% of them singletons; the top ten hold less than 2%. Trimming took off 3 bases at V and 2 bases at J, with 10 bases between the two ends. This CDR3 has 14 residues. CDR1 is KGHSH, CDR2 LQKENI, per germline. Material: blood. V is TRBV18 and J is TRBJ1-1; the D gene is possibly TRBD1 (5 bases). This clonotype was obtained from a man in his thirties or forties in good health. The CDR3, as DNA: TGTGCCAGCTCACCCTCGGGACGAAACACTGAAGCTTTCTTT. Translation: CASSPSGRNTEAFF.